This T cell receptor beta chain derives from a study of T cell changes during pregnancy in multiple sclerosis. CDR1 is SGHRS, CDR2 YFSETQ, per germline. The CDR3 contains 16 residues. V shed 5 bases, J shed 8 bases, and the junction held 15 bases outside the gene matches. Generated by immunoSEQ multiplex PCR, the TCRdb table keeps only in-frame clones and is missing some. The top ten clones hold 0.75% of a sample with tens of thousands of clones, 93% of them seen once. The source was peripheral blood, collected in the second trimester of pregnancy. The chain joins TRBV5-1 to TRBJ2-1; 8 nucleotides match TRBD2. This clonotype was obtained from a female donor in good health, enrolled as a control in a pregnancy study. The DNA of the CDR3 is TGCGCCAGCAGTGCAAGTAGCGGGGACGTTTTTGATGAGCAGTTCTTC. Protein product: CASSASSGDVFDEQFF.